These 24 T cell receptor beta chains were all obtained from the same sample, sequenced in a study of cytomegalovirus exposure and HLA in healthy donors. PCR employed 60 Vbeta and 13 Jbeta primers. The method was immunoSEQ multiplex PCR; TCRdb's version includes in-frame clones alone and lacks a portion of them. The sample yields around 130,000 clones, more than 65% seen once. The sample taken for sequencing was PBMCs. The receptors shown here come from a young woman in good health and CMV-seropositive.

V and J are TRBV5-1 and TRBJ2-1; 7 bases fit TRBD1. After removal of 4 bases from V and 4 bases from J, the junction contained 5 bases not matched to a gene. CDR1 and CDR2 (germline): SGHRS, YFSETQ. This CDR3 is built from 14 residues. The CDR3 protein is CASSGLTGYNEQFF. DNA for the CDR3: TGCGCCAGCAGCGGGCTGACAGGGTACAATGAGCAGTTCTTC.

J is TRBJ2-3 and V is TRBV5-1; 12 positions match TRBD2. Germline V gene sequence: CDR1 SGHRS, CDR2 YFSETQ. CDR3 length equals 15 residues. The V segment lost 5 bases and the J segment 6 bases; nucleotides outside the gene matches: 7. DNA for the CDR3: TGCGCCAGCAGTCCTAGCGGGGGGGCCGGGGATACGCAGTATTTT. Translated, it gives CASSPSGGAGDTQYF.

The gene calls are TRBV19 and TRBJ2-5, with TRBD1 matching over 10 bases. After removal of 8 bases from V and 4 bases from J, the junction contained 4 bases not matched to a gene. The length of the CDR3 is 13 residues. Germline V gene sequence: CDR1 LNHDA, CDR2 SQIVND (reference sequence). The CDR3 spells CASGWTGGETQYF. As DNA, the CDR3 is TGTGCCAGTGGCTGGACAGGGGGAGAGACCCAGTACTTC.

The chain has TRBV6-1 and TRBJ1-1, with D possibly being TRBD1 (6 bases). The germline V and J ends were trimmed by 5 bases and 6 bases, with 7 bases remaining between them. CDR3 length equals 11 residues. The germline V gene has CDR1 MNHNS and CDR2 SASEGT. This CDR3 is CASSSGAEAFF. CDR3 in DNA: TGTGCCAGCAGTTCAGGGGCTGAAGCTTTCTTT.

J is TRBJ2-7 and V is TRBV19; D unclear. The V and J ends lost 3 bases and 3 bases respectively, with 6 bases between them. From germline, CDR1 is LNHDA and CDR2 SQIVND (reference sequence). This CDR3 is 12 amino acids long. The CDR3 loop is CASSIPGYEQYF. CDR3 sequence (DNA): TGTGCCAGTAGTATCCCGGGCTACGAGCAGTACTTC.

The rearrangement joins TRBV27 to TRBJ1-4; 9 nucleotides align to TRBD1. Germline CDR1 reads MNHEY; CDR2 reads SMNVEV (reference sequence). V shed 6 bases and J 7 bases; nucleotides not matched to a gene: 3. The CDR3 is 13 residues long. DNA of the CDR3: TGTGCCAGCAGGTCGACAGGGGGTGAAAAACTGTTTTTT. It encodes CASRSTGGEKLFF.

This clone was counted a few times. The rearrangement uses TRBV9 and TRBJ2-3; TRBD2 matches 9 bases. V lost 3 bases, J lost 3 bases, and 2 bases stayed unmatched. Germline CDR1 and CDR2: SGDLS and YYNGEE. The CDR3 contains 14 residues. The CDR3 spells CASSGAGGTDTQYF. In nucleotides, the CDR3 is TGTGCCAGCAGCGGAGCGGGAGGAACAGATACGCAGTATTTT.

This chain links TRBV9 with TRBJ1-1; tentative D call: TRBD1 (5 bases). The CDR3 is 14 amino acids. Germline-derived CDR1 and CDR2 are SGDLS and YYNGEE. V gave up 4 bases and J gave up 4 bases, with 14 bases separating them. The CDR3 bases are TGTGCCAGCAGCACAGGAGGAGGGATCACTGAAGCTTTCTTT. It translates to CASSTGGGITEAFF. Variable domain in full (rest from reference TRBV9 and TRBJ1-1): DSGVTQTPKHLITATGQRVTLRCSPRSGDLSVYWYQQSLDQGLQFLIQYYNGEERAKGNILERFSAQQFPDLHSELNLSSLELGDSALYFCASSTGGGITEAFFGQGTRLTVV.

The chain combines TRBV5-1 with TRBJ2-7; possibly TRBD1 for D (5 bases). Germline-derived CDR1 and CDR2 are SGHRS and YFSETQ. The CDR3 contains 13 residues. V was pared by 0 bases and J by 4 bases, with 8 bases between. CDR3 nucleotides: TGCGCCAGCAGCTTGGGGGGCAGGTACGAGCAGTACTTC. It codes for CASSLGGRYEQYF. The full variable domain, rest sourced from reference TRBV5-1 and TRBJ2-7, is KAGVTQTPRYLIKTRGQQVTLSCSPISGHRSVSWYQQTPGQGLQFLFEYFSETQRNKGNFPGRFSGRQFSNSRSEMNVSTLELGDSALYLCASSLGGRYEQYFGPGTRLTVT.

This chain links TRBV19 with TRBJ2-5, with D possibly TRBD1 on 5 matching bases. Germline values: CDR1 LNHDA, CDR2 SQIVND (reference sequence). The CDR3 covers 15 residues. Trimming took 8 bases from V and 1 from J, leaving 17 bases between them. The CDR3 reads CASPHPPDSQETQYF. The CDR3 DNA reads as TGTGCCAGTCCCCACCCTCCCGACAGCCAAGAGACCCAGTACTTC.

This chain uses TRBV4-1 with TRBJ2-5; 9 nucleotides match TRBD2. V trimming: 1 base; J trimming: 2 bases; junction bases outside the gene matches: 5. This CDR3 is 16 amino acids long. Germline V gene sequence: CDR1 MGHRA, CDR2 YSYEKL. Here the CDR3 reads CASSQVAGGRQETQYF. DNA of the CDR3: TGCGCCAGCAGCCAAGTGGCGGGGGGGCGTCAAGAGACCCAGTACTTC.

The V gene is TRBV6-1, the J gene TRBJ2-7, with 8 nucleotides matching TRBD1. Per the germline V gene, CDR1 is MNHNS and CDR2 is SASEGT. J was trimmed by 4 bases and V by 4 bases; bases with no gene match: 6. The CDR3 totals 14 residues. CDR3 loop: CASSGTGLGYEQYF. The CDR3 DNA reads TGTGCCAGCAGTGGGACAGGGCTAGGGTACGAGCAGTACTTC.

The chain links TRBV30 to TRBJ2-1; no clear D gene. In germline, CDR1 is GTSNPN, CDR2 SVGIG (reference sequence). V lost 3 bases, J lost 5 bases, and 14 bases lay in between. The CDR3 runs to 14 residues. DNA for the CDR3: TGTGCCTGGAGGTTAGGTGTGGAGCACAATGAGCAGTTCTTC. This translates into CAWRLGVEHNEQFF.

This clone has more than one count but fewer than ten. V and J are TRBV4-1 and TRBJ2-7, with unresolved D. CDR1 and CDR2 (germline): MGHRA, YSYEKL. CDR3 length equals 16 residues. V was shortened by 1 base and J by 3 bases, with 16 bases between the two germline ends. The CDR3 loop is CASSQGGEVPLYEQYF. CDR3 coding DNA: TGCGCCAGCAGCCAAGGTGGAGAGGTTCCCCTCTACGAGCAGTACTTC.

CDR3 sequence: CASSIVSLAPHYEQYF. The CDR3 DNA is TGTGCCAGTAGTATAGTATCGCTAGCTCCCCACTACGAGCAGTACTTC. V usage is TRBV19 and J usage is TRBJ2-7, with D possibly matching TRBD2 (5 bases). The CDR3 has 16 amino acids. Germline CDR1 is LNHDA and CDR2 is SQIVND (reference sequence). Trimming took off 1 base at V and 3 bases at J, with 16 bases between the two ends.

The chain uses TRBV11-2 and TRBJ2-7, with TRBD1 matching over 7 bases. This CDR3 contains 14 residues. The germline gives CDR1 SGHAT, CDR2 FQNNGV. The trim removed 4 bases at V and 3 bases at J, leaving 6 bases unmatched. The CDR3 bases are TGTGCCAGCAGCTCCACGGGACAGTACTACGAGCAGTACTTC. Encoded protein: CASSSTGQYYEQYF.

Turning to this clone: The same CDR3 is also encoded by other DNA sequences in this sample. The chain uses TRBV28 and TRBJ1-2; TRBD1 matches at 7 bases. The germline CDR1 and CDR2 sequences are MDHEN and SYDVKM. CDR3 size: 13 residues. V was pared by 4 bases and J by 5 bases, with 4 bases of the junction left unmatched. The CDR3 here is CASSSGQAYGYTF. The DNA of the CDR3 is TGTGCCAGCAGTTCAGGACAGGCATATGGCTACACCTTC.

V gene TRBV2 combines with J gene TRBJ1-3, with TRBD1 identical over 7 bases. In germline, CDR1 is SNHLY, CDR2 FYNNEI. This CDR3 spans 15 amino acids. V lost 6 bases, J lost 2 bases, and 7 bases stayed unmatched. DNA of the CDR3: TGTGCCAGCAGCGCCGGACAGGCACCTGGAAACACCATATATTTT. Protein product: CASSAGQAPGNTIYF.

The table lists this clone with a count of one. The chain uses TRBV19 and TRBJ1-5; 9 bases align to TRBD1. The CDR3 spans 15 residues. The trim removed 8 bases at V and 6 bases at J, leaving 11 bases unmatched. CDR1 LNHDA and CDR2 SQIVND come from the germline V gene (reference sequence). CDR3 region: CASSWDREDSQPQHF. DNA for the CDR3: TGTGCCAGTTCTTGGGACAGGGAAGATAGTCAGCCCCAGCATTTT.

V gene TRBV6-5 combines with J gene TRBJ2-5; TRBD2 agrees at 8 bases. V lost 0 bases and J lost 4; bases outside the gene matches: 7. There are 16 residues in the CDR3. Per the germline V gene, CDR1 is MNHEY and CDR2 is SVGAGI. The CDR3 region is CASSYSNTGGGETQYF. In DNA, the CDR3 is TGTGCCAGCAGTTACTCGAATACCGGGGGGGGAGAGACCCAGTACTTC.

V is TRBV9 and J is TRBJ1-2, with 8 bases identical to TRBD1. The germline CDR1 and CDR2 sequences are SGDLS and YYNGEE. The junction had 11 bases not matched to a gene; V was cut back by 4 bases and J by 3 bases. The CDR3 has 16 amino acids. The CDR3, as DNA: TGTGCCAGCAGCCACTTCCGGCAGGGGGCATACTATGGCTACACCTTC. Protein: CASSHFRQGAYYGYTF. Full variable domain (missing parts from reference TRBV9 and TRBJ1-2): DSGVTQTPKHLITATGQRVTLRCSPRSGDLSVYWYQQSLDQGLQFLIQYYNGEERAKGNILERFSAQQFPDLHSELNLSSLELGDSALYFCASSHFRQGAYYGYTFGSGTRLTVV.

The chain employs TRBV12-5 and TRBJ2-1; 9 bases map to TRBD1. The junction had 6 bases not matched to a gene; V was cut back by 2 bases and J by 7 bases. This CDR3 comprises 15 residues. CDR1 LGHNT and CDR2 FRNRAP come from the germline V gene. The CDR3 loop reads CASGLIQGARNEQFF. In DNA form, the CDR3 reads TGTGCTAGTGGTTTGATACAGGGGGCAAGGAATGAGCAGTTCTTC.

The chain combines TRBV7-9 with TRBJ2-1; tentatively, D is TRBD2 (6 bases). Germline CDR1 reads SEHNR; CDR2 reads FQNEAQ (reference sequence). Trimming took off 7 bases at V and 6 bases at J, with 16 bases between the two ends. There are 14 residues in the CDR3. As DNA, the CDR3 is TGTGCCAGCACCCGCGGGGTCGGGGGCAATGAGCAGTTCTTC. Translating it yields CASTRGVGGNEQFF.

The chain has TRBV6-4 and TRBJ2-1, with TRBD2 matching over 8 bases. Per the germline V gene, CDR1 is MRHNA and CDR2 is SNTAGT. The V and J ends lost 3 bases and 9 bases, in that order; junction bases with no gene match: 4. CDR3 length: 13 amino acids. The CDR3 DNA reads as TGTGCCAGCAGTGATACGGGGGGGGGTGAGCAGTTCTTC. Its translation: CASSDTGGGEQFF.